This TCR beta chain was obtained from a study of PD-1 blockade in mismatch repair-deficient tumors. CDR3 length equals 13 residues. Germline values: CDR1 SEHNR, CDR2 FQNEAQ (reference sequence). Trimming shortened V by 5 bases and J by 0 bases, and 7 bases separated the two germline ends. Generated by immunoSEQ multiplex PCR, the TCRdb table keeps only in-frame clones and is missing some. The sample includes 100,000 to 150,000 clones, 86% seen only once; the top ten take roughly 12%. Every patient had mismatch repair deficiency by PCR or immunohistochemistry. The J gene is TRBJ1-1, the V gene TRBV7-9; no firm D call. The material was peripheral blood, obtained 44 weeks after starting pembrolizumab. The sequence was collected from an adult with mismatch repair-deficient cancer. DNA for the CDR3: TGTGCCAGCAGCCCACCATTGAACACTGAAGCTTTCTTT. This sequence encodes CASSPPLNTEAFF.